This T cell receptor beta chain was sequenced during a study of blood T cell repertoires in COVID-19. Cohorts were determined from participant-reported clinical history. Germline V CDR1 and CDR2: SGHRS, YFSETQ. There are 14 residues in the CDR3. V was pared by 0 bases and J by 6 bases, with 2 bases of the junction left unmatched. Assay used: immunoSEQ multiplex PCR; TCRdb lists only in-frame clones, some missing. Among approximately 160,000 clones, about 86% were seen once, and the ten largest hold less than 4%. Sequenced material: PBMCs or T cells enriched from blood (not recorded which). The chain employs TRBV5-1 and TRBJ2-2, with 7 bases matching TRBD1. The clonotype originates from a woman aged 45-59 years in a cohort exposed to, infected with or recovered from COVID-19 (not recorded which). This CDR3 is CASSLVQGAGELFF. DNA for the CDR3: TGCGCCAGCAGCTTGGTTCAGGGGGCCGGGGAGCTGTTTTTT.